The 16 T cell receptor beta chains below were found in one sample sequenced in a study of control samples from healthy donors and cancer patients. Here immunoSEQ multiplex PCR was the method, and the copy in TCRdb shows in-frame clones only, minus some. The sample contains over 85,000 clones, around 92% of which appear only once. Sequenced input: blood. Source of these receptors: a woman aged 18-29 years in good health.

The chain links TRBV7-2 to TRBJ2-3, with 13 nucleotides matching TRBD2. CDR3 size: 15 residues. After removal of 7 bases from V and 2 bases from J, the junction contained 3 bases not matched to a gene. CDR1 and CDR2 (germline): SGHTA, FQGNSA. CDR3 in amino acids: CASTLAGGATDTQYF. CDR3 DNA: TGTGCCAGCACACTAGCGGGGGGGGCCACAGATACGCAGTATTTT.

The rearrangement uses TRBV10-3 and TRBJ1-2; the D gene is possibly TRBD1 (5 bases). There are 13 residues in the CDR3. Germline V gene data show CDR1 as ENHRY and CDR2 as SYGVKD. Trimming took 6 bases from V and 4 from J, leaving 12 bases between them. In nucleotides, the CDR3 is TGTGCCATCAGACAGGATTATCCCTATGGCTACACCTTC. Its translation: CAIRQDYPYGYTF.

This chain uses TRBV10-3 with TRBJ1-2; D remains ambiguous. Germline CDR1 is ENHRY and CDR2 is SYGVKD. V lost 0 bases to trimming and J lost 6 bases, with 8 bases between them. This CDR3 has 13 residues. CDR3 DNA: TGTGCCATCAGTGAGTCTCTTTTGGATGGCTACACCTTC. Protein sequence: CAISESLLDGYTF.

This chain joins TRBV27 and TRBJ1-2; no clear D gene. This CDR3 has 14 amino acids. The V and J ends lost 9 bases and 4 bases respectively, with 18 bases between them. Germline loops: CDR1 MNHEY, CDR2 SMNVEV (reference sequence). Written as DNA, the CDR3 is TGTGCCAGTTCGGACCCTACCAGGACCTATGGCTACACCTTC. Translated, it gives CASSDPTRTYGYTF.

In regard to this clone: Additional DNA sequences in this sample encode the identical CDR3. The gene calls are TRBV3-1 (or the pseudogene TRBV3-2) and TRBJ1-5; no reliable D call. Germline lookup yields CDR1 LGHDT and CDR2 YNNKEL (reference sequence). Trimming removed 3 bases from V and 6 bases from J, with 9 bases in between. This CDR3 has 13 residues. As DNA, the CDR3 is TGTGCCAGCAGCCAGAACCCGGGTCAGCCCCAGCATTTT. It codes for CASSQNPGQPQHF.

The DNA for the CDR3 is TGTGCCAGCAGCGAGACGGGGTCGCGTCAGCCCCAGCATTTT. It specifies CASSETGSRQPQHF. This chain joins TRBV6-5 and TRBJ1-5; D ambiguous. The CDR3 covers 14 residues. Germline CDR1 is MNHEY and CDR2 is SVGAGI. V was trimmed by 6 bases and J by 6 bases, leaving 15 bases between them.

This clone has a handful of counts. This rearrangement joins TRBV25-1 to TRBJ1-2; TRBD1 matches at 7 bases. V lost 6 bases, J lost 4 bases, and 8 bases stayed unmatched. This CDR3 has 14 amino acids. Germline V gene data show CDR1 as MGHDK and CDR2 as SYGVNS. This CDR3 is CASRPQGFGYGYTF. The CDR3 DNA reads TGTGCCAGCAGACCACAGGGGTTCGGCTATGGCTACACCTTC.

This chain joins TRBV5-4 and TRBJ2-7; 7 bases align to TRBD2. Germline trimming cut 0 bases from V and 3 bases from J; bases unmatched to any gene: 6. The CDR3 covers 15 residues. Looked up from germline, CDR1 is SGHNT and CDR2 is YYREEE (reference sequence). In nucleotides, the CDR3 is TGTGCCAGCAGCTTGGAGAGCGGGATTAACTACGAGCAGTACTTC. The encoded protein is CASSLESGINYEQYF.

This clone appeared once. This chain joins TRBV7-9 and TRBJ2-5, with 7 bases fitting TRBD1. Germline CDR1 and CDR2: SEHNR and FQNEAQ (reference sequence). With 5 bases clipped from V and 5 bases from J, the junction kept 11 bases outside the gene matches. The CDR3 contains 15 residues. CDR3 sequence reads: CASSPGTASYETQYF. The CDR3 DNA reads as TGTGCCAGCAGCCCCGGGACAGCCTCCTACGAGACCCAGTACTTC.

As DNA, the CDR3 is TGTGCCACCAGGGGGCCCACTGAAGCTTTCTTT. Its translation is CATRGPTEAFF. The V and J genes are TRBV27 and TRBJ1-1, with 8 bases aligning to TRBD1. The CDR3 is made up of 11 amino acids. Germline loops: CDR1 MNHEY, CDR2 SMNVEV (reference sequence). Trimming took 10 bases from V and 4 from J; bases not matched to a gene: 2.

The chain uses TRBV5-1 and TRBJ2-1; D might be TRBD2 (5 bases). In germline, CDR1 is SGHRS, CDR2 YFSETQ. The CDR3 spans 13 residues. The V end lost 3 bases, the J end lost 8 bases, and 12 bases lay between the germline ends. The CDR3 DNA follows: TGCGCCAGCAGCTCCACCCGGGGAGATGAGCAGTTCTTC. This codes for CASSSTRGDEQFF.

CDR3: CASRLDLPLGEQYF. CDR3 in DNA: TGCGCCAGCAGGCTCGATCTACCCCTCGGCGAGCAGTACTTC. The chain has TRBV10-2 and TRBJ2-7; no definite D call. V was shortened by 6 bases and J by 6 bases, with 18 bases between the two germline ends. Germline V gene data show CDR1 as WSHSY and CDR2 as SAAADI. This CDR3 is built from 14 residues.

The chain joins TRBV2 to TRBJ1-2; D is uncertain. The length of the CDR3 is 14 residues. V was clipped by 2 bases and J by 7 bases, with 14 bases between them. Looked up from germline, CDR1 is SNHLY and CDR2 is FYNNEI. Here the CDR3 reads CASSELVRKGGYTF. The CDR3 coding sequence is TGTGCCAGCAGTGAATTGGTTCGGAAGGGTGGCTACACCTTC.

This clone was observed a few times. This chain uses TRBV12-3 or TRBV12-4 with TRBJ1-1; D is undetermined. Deletions cut 2 bases from V and 11 bases from J, with 12 bases between. There are 12 residues in the CDR3. DNA of the CDR3: TGTGCCAGCAGTTTACGTGGGCTTACGGCTTTCTTT. Translating gives CASSLRGLTAFF.

V and J are TRBV5-4 and TRBJ1-1, with TRBD1 matching 11 bases. V was clipped by 2 bases and J by 6 bases; unmatched bases: 6. Germline values: CDR1 SGHNT, CDR2 YYREEE (reference sequence). CDR3 length: 15 residues. The CDR3 loop is CASSFRTGGVSEAFF. CDR3 in DNA: TGTGCCAGCAGCTTCCGGACAGGGGGCGTTTCTGAAGCTTTCTTT.

This chain links TRBV28 with TRBJ1-4; 8 bases align to TRBD1. This CDR3 spans 14 amino acids. V shed 5 bases and J 8 bases; nucleotides not matched to a gene: 7. Germline CDR1 reads MDHEN; CDR2 reads SYDVKM. The CDR3 DNA reads TGTGCCAGCAGTCCCACGGGACAGGTAGAAAAACTGTTTTTT. Its translation: CASSPTGQVEKLFF.